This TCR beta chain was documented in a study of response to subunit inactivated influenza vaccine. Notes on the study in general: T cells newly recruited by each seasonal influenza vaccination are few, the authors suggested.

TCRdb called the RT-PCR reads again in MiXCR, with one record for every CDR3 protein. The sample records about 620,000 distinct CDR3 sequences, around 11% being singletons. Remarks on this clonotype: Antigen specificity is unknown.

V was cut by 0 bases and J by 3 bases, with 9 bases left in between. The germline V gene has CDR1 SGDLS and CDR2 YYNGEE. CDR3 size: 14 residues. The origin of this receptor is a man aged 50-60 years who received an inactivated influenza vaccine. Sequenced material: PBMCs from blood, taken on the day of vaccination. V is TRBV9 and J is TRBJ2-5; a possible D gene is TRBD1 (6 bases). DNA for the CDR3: TGTGCCAGCAGCGTAGGTTCAGGGGAAGAGACCCAGTACTTC. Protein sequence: CASSVGSGEETQYF.